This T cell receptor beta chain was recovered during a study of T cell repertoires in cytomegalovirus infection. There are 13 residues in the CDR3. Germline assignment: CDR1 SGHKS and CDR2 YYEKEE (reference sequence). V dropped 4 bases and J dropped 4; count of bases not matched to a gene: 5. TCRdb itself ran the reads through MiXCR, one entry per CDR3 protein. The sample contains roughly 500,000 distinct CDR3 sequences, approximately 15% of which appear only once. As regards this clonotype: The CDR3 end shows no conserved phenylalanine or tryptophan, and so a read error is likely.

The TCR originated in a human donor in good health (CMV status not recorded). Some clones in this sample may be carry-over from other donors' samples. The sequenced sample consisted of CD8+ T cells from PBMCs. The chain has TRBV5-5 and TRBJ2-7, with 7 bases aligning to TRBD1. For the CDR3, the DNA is TGTGCCAGCAGCCAGGACAGGTTTTACGAGCAGTACTTA. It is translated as CASSQDRFYEQYL.